The 5 T cell receptor beta chains below all came from one sample that was sequenced in a study of memory CD4+ T cells and cytomegalovirus serostatus. The sort gate was single viable CD3+CD4+CD8-CD45RO+ cells for memory CD4+ T cells. Measured with immunoSEQ multiplex PCR; TCRdb has only the in-frame clones, and not every one. The table records 75,000 to 95,000 clones, 80% of them present only once. Sequenced: memory CD4+ T cells from blood. These receptor sequences come from an adult in good health and CMV-seronegative.

This chain links TRBV5-4 with TRBJ1-2; D perhaps matches TRBD1 (5 bases). Germline V lookup: CDR1 SGHNT, CDR2 YYREEE (reference sequence). The CDR3 length is 17 residues. Trimming pared 0 bases from V and 1 base from J, leaving 16 bases between. In nucleotides, the CDR3 is TGTGCCAGCAGCTTGGTTCGAGGGGCAGCTTTTAACTATGGCTACACCTTC. Its translation: CASSLVRGAAFNYGYTF.

This clone was seen a single time. The chain employs TRBV19 and TRBJ1-3, with D tentatively TRBD1 (6 bases). The CDR3 has 14 residues. With 7 bases removed from V and 0 bases from J, the gap between germline ends came to 10 bases. Per germline, CDR1 LNHDA and CDR2 SQIVND (reference sequence). In DNA form, the CDR3 reads TGTGCCAGTACCGGACAGCACTCTGGAAACACCATATATTTT. Its protein product is CASTGQHSGNTIYF.

The chain couples TRBV2 to TRBJ1-5, with D maybe TRBD1 (5 bases). Germline assignment: CDR1 SNHLY and CDR2 FYNNEI. CDR3 length: 13 amino acids. Trimming took off 7 bases at V and 3 bases at J, with 10 bases between the two ends. The CDR3 DNA follows: TGTGCCAGCAAGGGACTGATCAATCAGCCCCAGCATTTT. Translated: CASKGLINQPQHF.

Concerning this clone itself: One junction end disagrees with the germline gene, perhaps due to a read error. This chain joins TRBV7-7 and TRBJ1-1; no clear D gene. The germline CDR1 and CDR2 sequences are SSHAT and FNYEAQ (reference sequence). CDR3 length equals 14 residues. Written as DNA, the CDR3 is TGTGCTAGCACCCCTGATGGGTTGAACACTGAAGCTTTCTTT. Encoded protein: CASTPDGLNTEAFF.

V and J are TRBV30 and TRBJ2-5, with D unresolved. The V gene lost 8 bases and the J gene lost 5 bases, with 15 bases spanning the gap. Germline CDR1 is GTSNPN and CDR2 is SVGIG (reference sequence). This CDR3 has 12 residues. CDR3 DNA sequence: TGTGCCCGGGCCGGGCTGGGGGAGACCCAGTACTTC. It specifies CARAGLGETQYF. The full variable domain, rest sourced from reference TRBV30 and TRBJ2-5, is SQTIHQWPATLVQPVGSPLSLECTVEGTSNPNLYWYRQAAGRGLQLLFYSVGIGQISSEVPQNLSASRPQDRQFILSSKKLLLSDSGFYLCARAGLGETQYFGPGTRLLVL.